These T cell receptor beta chains were read from a single sample in a study of OX40 agonist ivuxolimab in advanced cancers. The data were produced by immunoSEQ multiplex PCR, yet TCRdb's version contains in-frame clones alone and is incomplete. This table holds approximately 50,000 clones, about 94% found once. Sequencing was performed on CD4+ or CD8+ T cells sorted from blood, taken in a trial of the OX40 agonist ivuxolimab. The receptors stem from an adult with an advanced solid tumor such as melanoma, head and neck, liver or kidney cancer. The CDR3 runs from the conserved cysteine through the conserved F or W. A D gene is named only where the DNA matches it firmly. Part of the rows lack a size; the others show once, few, many or a class for expanded clones.

CDR3 length: 13; clone size: -; D gene: -; V gene: TRBV7-3; J gene: TRBJ1-3; CDR3 protein: CASSRRPMDTIYF; CDR3 DNA: TGTGCCAGCAGCCGACGGCCCATGGACACCATATATTTT
CDR3 length: 14; clone size: -; D gene: -; V gene: TRBV5-6; J gene: TRBJ2-7; CDR3 protein: CASSPGLRAHEQYF; CDR3 DNA: TGTGCCAGCAGCCCGGGACTCCGGGCCCACGAGCAGTACTTC
CDR3 length: 15; clone size: -; D gene: -; V gene: TRBV19; J gene: TRBJ1-3; CDR3 protein: CASSIDSLSGNTIYF; CDR3 DNA: TGTGCCAGTAGTATTGATTCGCTGTCTGGAAACACCATATATTTT
CDR3 length: 16; clone size: -; D gene: -; V gene: TRBV13; J gene: TRBJ2-7; CDR3 protein: CASSSPGLTPGGEQYF; CDR3 DNA: TGTGCCAGCAGCTCCCCGGGACTCACCCCGGGCGGCGAGCAGTACTTC
CDR3 length: 15; clone size: -; D gene: -; V gene: TRBV27; J gene: TRBJ2-1; CDR3 protein: CASSLSHRPGHEQFF; CDR3 DNA: TGTGCCAGCAGTTTAAGTCACAGACCAGGCCATGAGCAGTTCTTC
CDR3 length: 15; clone size: -; D gene: TRBD1; V gene: TRBV7-9; J gene: TRBJ2-7; CDR3 protein: CASSSRTGRSYEQYF; CDR3 DNA: TGTGCCAGCAGCTCCAGGACAGGGAGGTCCTACGAGCAGTACTTC
CDR3 length: 17; clone size: -; D gene: TRBD2; V gene: TRBV29-1; J gene: TRBJ2-2; CDR3 protein: CSVEAGLAGGRTGELFF; CDR3 DNA: TGCAGCGTTGAAGCCGGACTAGCGGGAGGGCGGACCGGGGAGCTGTTTTTT
CDR3 length: 16; clone size: -; D gene: TRBD1; V gene: TRBV9; J gene: TRBJ2-3; CDR3 protein: CASSPSGDRGADTQYF; CDR3 DNA: TGTGCCAGCAGCCCTTCCGGGGACAGGGGGGCAGATACGCAGTATTTT
CDR3 length: 16; clone size: few; D gene: TRBD2; V gene: TRBV4-1; J gene: TRBJ2-7; CDR3 protein: CASSHYTPATSDEQYF; CDR3 DNA: TGCGCCAGCAGCCACTATACCCCCGCGACTAGCGACGAGCAGTACTTC
CDR3 length: 12; clone size: -; D gene: -; V gene: TRBV13; J gene: TRBJ1-1; CDR3 protein: CASTRGETEAFF; CDR3 DNA: TGTGCCAGCACCCGTGGGGAAACTGAAGCTTTCTTT
CDR3 length: 16; clone size: -; D gene: TRBD2; V gene: TRBV28; J gene: TRBJ2-1; CDR3 protein: CASSLNSGISGNEQFF; CDR3 DNA: TGTGCCAGCAGTTTAAATAGCGGGATCTCGGGCAATGAGCAGTTCTTC
CDR3 length: 17; clone size: -; D gene: TRBD1; V gene: TRBV18; J gene: TRBJ2-1; CDR3 protein: CASSPRDRADPYNEQFF; CDR3 DNA: TGTGCCAGCTCACCGAGGGACAGGGCCGACCCCTACAATGAGCAGTTCTTC
CDR3 length: 15; clone size: -; D gene: -; V gene: TRBV7-9; J gene: TRBJ2-7; CDR3 protein: CASSFGGTFGNEQYF; CDR3 DNA: TGTGCCAGCAGCTTTGGCGGGACCTTTGGCAACGAGCAGTACTTC
CDR3 length: 11; clone size: -; D gene: TRBD1; V gene: TRBV10-1; J gene: TRBJ2-7; CDR3 protein: CASGQADEQYF; CDR3 DNA: TGCGCCAGCGGACAGGCCGACGAGCAGTACTTC
CDR3 length: 14; clone size: -; D gene: -; V gene: TRBV4-3; J gene: TRBJ2-7; CDR3 protein: CASSQGHRDYEQYF; CDR3 DNA: TGCGCCAGCAGCCAAGGCCACAGGGACTACGAGCAGTACTTC
CDR3 length: 13; clone size: -; D gene: TRBD1; V gene: TRBV6-6; J gene: TRBJ1-1; CDR3 protein: CANRQGGNTEAFF; CDR3 DNA: TGTGCCAATAGACAGGGGGGGAACACTGAAGCTTTCTTT
CDR3 length: 14; clone size: -; D gene: -; V gene: TRBV9; J gene: TRBJ2-1; CDR3 protein: CASSTGSSYNEQFF; CDR3 DNA: TGTGCCAGCAGTACCGGGAGTTCCTACAATGAGCAGTTCTTC
CDR3 length: 13; clone size: -; D gene: -; V gene: TRBV7-7; J gene: TRBJ2-7; CDR3 protein: CASSLTGDYEQYF; CDR3 DNA: TGTGCTAGCAGCTTAACAGGCGACTACGAGCAGTACTTC
CDR3 length: 16; clone size: -; D gene: TRBD2; V gene: TRBV28; J gene: TRBJ2-7; CDR3 protein: CASSLRAGVSSYEQYF; CDR3 DNA: TGTGCCAGCAGTTTGCGGGCGGGAGTGAGCTCCTACGAGCAGTACTTC
CDR3 length: 15; clone size: -; D gene: TRBD1; V gene: TRBV2; J gene: TRBJ1-5; CDR3 protein: CASRDRQGFNQPQHF; CDR3 DNA: TGTGCCAGCAGGGACAGACAGGGCTTCAATCAGCCCCAGCATTTT
CDR3 length: 15; clone size: -; D gene: -; V gene: TRBV9; J gene: TRBJ2-3; CDR3 protein: CASSLSDLAANTQYF; CDR3 DNA: TGTGCCAGCAGCCTATCCGATCTAGCCGCCAATACGCAGTATTTT